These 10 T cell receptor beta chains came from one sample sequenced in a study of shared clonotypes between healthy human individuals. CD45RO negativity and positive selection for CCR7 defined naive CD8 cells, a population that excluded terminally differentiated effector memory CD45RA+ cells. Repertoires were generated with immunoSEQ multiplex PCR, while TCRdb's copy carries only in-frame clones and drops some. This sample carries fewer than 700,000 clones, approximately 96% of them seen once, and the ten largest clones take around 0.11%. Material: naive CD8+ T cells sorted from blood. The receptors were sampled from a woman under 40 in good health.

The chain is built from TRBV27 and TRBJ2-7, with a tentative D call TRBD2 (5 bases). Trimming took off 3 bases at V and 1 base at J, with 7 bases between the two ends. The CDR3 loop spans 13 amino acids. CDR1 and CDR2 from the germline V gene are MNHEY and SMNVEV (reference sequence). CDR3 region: CASSFGMSYEQYF. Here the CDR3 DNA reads TGTGCCAGCAGTTTCGGGATGTCCTACGAGCAGTACTTC.

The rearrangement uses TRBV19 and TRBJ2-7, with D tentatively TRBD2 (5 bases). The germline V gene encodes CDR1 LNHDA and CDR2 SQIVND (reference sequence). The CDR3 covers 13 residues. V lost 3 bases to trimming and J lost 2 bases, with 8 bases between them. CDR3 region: CASSITGTYEQYF. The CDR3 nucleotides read TGTGCCAGTAGTATTACCGGGACCTACGAGCAGTACTTC.

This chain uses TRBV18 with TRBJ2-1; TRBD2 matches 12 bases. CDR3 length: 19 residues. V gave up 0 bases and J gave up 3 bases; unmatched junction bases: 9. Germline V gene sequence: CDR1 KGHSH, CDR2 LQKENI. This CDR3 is CASSPPEASGRAFYNEQFF. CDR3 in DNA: TGTGCCAGCTCACCACCGGAGGCTAGCGGGAGGGCCTTCTACAATGAGCAGTTCTTC.

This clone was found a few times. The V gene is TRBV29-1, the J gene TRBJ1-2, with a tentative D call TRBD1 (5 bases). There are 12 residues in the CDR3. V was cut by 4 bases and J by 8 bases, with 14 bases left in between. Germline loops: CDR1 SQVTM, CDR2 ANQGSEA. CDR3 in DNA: TGCAGCGTTGTATCGGGACCATGGGGCTACACCTTC. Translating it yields CSVVSGPWGYTF. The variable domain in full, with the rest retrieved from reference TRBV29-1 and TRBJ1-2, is SAVISQKPSRDICQRGTSLTIQCQVDSQVTMMFWYRQQPGQSLTLIATANQGSEATYESGFVIDKFPISRPNLTFSTLTVSNMSPEDSSIYLCSVVSGPWGYTFGSGTRLTVV.

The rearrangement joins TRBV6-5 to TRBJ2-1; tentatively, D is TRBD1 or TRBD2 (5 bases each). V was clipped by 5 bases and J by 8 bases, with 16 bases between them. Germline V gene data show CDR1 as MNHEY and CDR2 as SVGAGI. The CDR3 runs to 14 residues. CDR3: CASSPSRGDDEQFF. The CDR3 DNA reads TGTGCCAGCAGTCCCTCTCGAGGGGACGATGAGCAGTTCTTC.

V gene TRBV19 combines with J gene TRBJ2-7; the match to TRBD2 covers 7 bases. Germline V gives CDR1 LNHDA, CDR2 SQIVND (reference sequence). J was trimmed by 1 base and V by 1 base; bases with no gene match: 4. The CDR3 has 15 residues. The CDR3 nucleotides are TGTGCCAGTAGTATAGTCCCGGGAGGTTCCTACGAGCAGTACTTC. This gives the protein CASSIVPGGSYEQYF. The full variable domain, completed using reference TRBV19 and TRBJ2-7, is DGGITQSPKYLFRKEGQNVTLSCEQNLNHDAMYWYRQDPGQGLRLIYYSQIVNDFQKGDIAEGYSVSREKKESFPLTVTSAQKNPTAFYLCASSIVPGGSYEQYFGPGTRLTVT.

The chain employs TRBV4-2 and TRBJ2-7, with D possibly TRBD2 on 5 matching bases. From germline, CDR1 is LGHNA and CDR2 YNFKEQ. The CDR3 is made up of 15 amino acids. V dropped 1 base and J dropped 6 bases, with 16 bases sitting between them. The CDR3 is CASSQVPSPTAEQYF. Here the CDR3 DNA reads TGTGCCAGCAGCCAAGTCCCTAGCCCTACTGCCGAGCAGTACTTC.

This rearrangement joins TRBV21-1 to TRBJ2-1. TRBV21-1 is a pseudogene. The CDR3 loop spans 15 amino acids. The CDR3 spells CASSKTQGRYNEQFF. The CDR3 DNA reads TGTGCCAGCAGCAAAACCCAGGGGAGGTACAATGAGCAGTTCTTC.

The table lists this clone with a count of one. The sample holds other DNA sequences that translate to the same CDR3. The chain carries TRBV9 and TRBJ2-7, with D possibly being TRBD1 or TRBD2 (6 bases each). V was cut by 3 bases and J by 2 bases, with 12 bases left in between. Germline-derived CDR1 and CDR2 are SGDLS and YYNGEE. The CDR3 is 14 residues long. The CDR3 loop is CASSEGGGAYEQYF. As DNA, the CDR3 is TGTGCCAGCAGCGAGGGGGGCGGAGCCTACGAGCAGTACTTC.

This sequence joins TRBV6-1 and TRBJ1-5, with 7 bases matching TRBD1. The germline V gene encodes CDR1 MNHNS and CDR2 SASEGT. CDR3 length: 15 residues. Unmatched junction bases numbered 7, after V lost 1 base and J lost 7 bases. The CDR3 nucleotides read TGTGCCAGCAGTGAAGATAGGGGGCGGGGGCAGCCCCAGCATTTT. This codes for CASSEDRGRGQPQHF.